These T cell receptor beta chains were read from a single sample in a study of blood T cell repertoires in COVID-19. Generated by immunoSEQ multiplex PCR, the TCRdb table keeps only in-frame clones and is missing some. The sample includes 150,000 to 200,000 clones, over 75% of them seen just once. Input material: PBMCs or T cells enriched from blood (not recorded which). Receptors originate from a man between 50 and 59 years old who had recovered from COVID-19. CDR3s leave out the opening cysteine and the closing phenylalanine or tryptophan. The order of the fields is clone size, J gene, V gene, CDR3 length, CDR3 protein. Clone size, where shown, is once, few, many, or a class for clones that have expanded.

>few|TRBJ2-1|TRBV11-3|15
ASSPNHGLAGEDEQF
>-|TRBJ2-5|TRBV4-2|14
ASSRTSGGSQETQY
>-|TRBJ2-7|TRBV7-8|12
ASSPLAGGHEQY
>once|TRBJ2-5|TRBV29-1|12
SVGGTGGSRAQY
>-|TRBJ2-3|TRBV19|12
ASSIAGATDTQY
>few|TRBJ1-1|TRBV11-2|11
ASSPTSGLEAF
>-|TRBJ2-3|TRBV7-8|14
ASSLSASGGPNTQY
>-|TRBJ2-1|TRBV19|12
ASTPGLTYNEQF
>-|TRBJ1-1|TRBV23-1|14
ASSQHHQGLNTEAF
>-|TRBJ2-3|TRBV24-1|18
ATSDSLLRTQGGKADTQY
>-|TRBJ1-3|TRBV6-6|15
ASSRYDRPSSGNTIY
>-|TRBJ1-4|TRBV10-3|16
AISESTRTGTTNEKLF
>-|TRBJ2-7|TRBV5-3|16
ARSLVVVVPEGSYEQY
>-|TRBJ2-5|TRBV13|13
ASSGKDWYQETQY
>-|TRBJ2-3|TRBV6-4|12
ASSDSLSTDTQY
>once|TRBJ1-3|TRBV5-6|13
ASSFRSAAGNTIY
>-|TRBJ2-4|TRBV27|16
ASGIIRDTVLAKNIQY
>-|TRBJ2-7|TRBV6-5|9
ASPDNYEQY
>-|TRBJ2-6|TRBV3-1/TRBV3-2|15
ASSQDRAPGGANVLT
>-|TRBJ2-7|TRBV5-5|15
ASRLGWGGLAGLEQY
>-|TRBJ1-5|TRBV7-2|13
ASSHDTSRAQPQH
>few|TRBJ2-7|TRBV5-6|9
ASSRESEQY
>-|TRBJ1-4|TRBV10-1|13
ASSESSDGGEKLF
>-|TRBJ1-1|TRBV5-4|11
ASRDSMTTEAF
>-|TRBJ2-2|TRBV15|14
ATSRGTAENTGELF
>-|TRBJ2-5|TRBV6-2/TRBV6-3|14
ASSPSPAGIRETQY